This entry concerns a single T cell receptor (beta chain). The source of the sample is a study of blood T cell repertoires in COVID-19. Everyone who took part was about 18 to 90 years old, and they came from about 25 US areas. Participant-reported clinical history was the basis for cohort assignment. Symptom resolution, clearance, or two negative PCRs marked donors in Cohort 3 as recovered. How the authors handled the data: For nucleated cells, counts were estimated from reference gene primer amplification. Only in-frame clones appear in the TCRdb table, and some are missing; sequencing was by immunoSEQ multiplex PCR. For V, J and clone size, that table is used; D and trimming come from the DNA. The sample has about 250,000 clones; 80% to 90% are singletons. CDR3 length equals 13 residues. The V gene's germline CDR1 is LNHNV and CDR2 YYDKDF (reference sequence). J was trimmed by 15 bases and V by 0 bases; bases with no gene match: 6.

Source material: PBMCs or T cells enriched from blood (not recorded which). The chain is built from TRBV15 and TRBJ2-2, with TRBD1 matching 8 bases. The receptor was isolated from a man aged 35-49 years who had recovered from COVID-19. The CDR3 DNA reads TGTGCCACCAGCAGAGATGCCAGGGGGCGGTTGTTTTTT. Its translation is CATSRDARGRLFF.